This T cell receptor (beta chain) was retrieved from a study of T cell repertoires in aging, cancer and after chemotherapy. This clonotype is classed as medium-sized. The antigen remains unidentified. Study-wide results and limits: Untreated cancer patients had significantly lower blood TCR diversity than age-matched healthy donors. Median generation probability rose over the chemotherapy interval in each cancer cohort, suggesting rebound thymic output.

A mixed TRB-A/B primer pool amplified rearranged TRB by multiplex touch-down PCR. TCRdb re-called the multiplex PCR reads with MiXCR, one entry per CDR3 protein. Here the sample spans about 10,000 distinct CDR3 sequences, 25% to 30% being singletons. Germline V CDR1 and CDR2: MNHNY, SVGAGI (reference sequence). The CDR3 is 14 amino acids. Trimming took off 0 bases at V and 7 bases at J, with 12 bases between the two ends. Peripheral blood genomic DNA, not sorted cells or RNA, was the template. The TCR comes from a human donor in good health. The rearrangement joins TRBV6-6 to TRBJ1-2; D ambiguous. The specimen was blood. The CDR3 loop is CASSYSGSPSGYTF. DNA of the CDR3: TGTGCCAGCAGTTACTCAGGGTCTCCCTCTGGCTACACCTTC.